This T cell receptor (beta chain) was found in a study of glioma-infiltrating T cells after dendritic cell vaccination. Study context: Dendritic cell vaccine was injected intradermally three times, biweekly. Study observations and caveats: Higher pretreatment TIL content predicted longer progression-free time and survival.

Time point given: after dendritic cell vaccination, including at tumor progression/relapse. Fresh-frozen tumor tissue and more than two years of survival data were available for all. Up to 2 ug genomic DNA was used for TCRB CDR3 amplification. Using immunoSEQ multiplex PCR, the repertoire was profiled, and TCRdb retains in-frame clones only, with some absent. This table holds around 100,000 clones, around 83% found once. Points on this clone: Its antigen is as yet unknown. Other DNA sequences in the same sample also yield this CDR3.

Germline assignment: CDR1 SNHLY and CDR2 FYNNEI. V was pared by 6 bases and J by 2 bases, with 0 bases of the junction left unmatched. CDR3 length: 13 amino acids. This chain links TRBV2 with TRBJ1-5; 8 bases align to TRBD1. This specimen consisted of blood, obtained after dendritic cell vaccination. The source is a human donor with glioblastoma. Here the CDR3 reads CASRDRGNQPQHF. As DNA, the CDR3 is TGTGCCAGCAGGGACAGGGGCAATCAGCCCCAGCATTTT.